One sample yielded the 9 T cell receptor beta chains listed below, sequenced in a study of T cell clonality in common variable immunodeficiency. Study-wide results and caveats: Common variable immunodeficiency TCR beta sequences reportedly had fewer deletions and N-nucleotide insertions.

No antigen is known for these receptors. Clones were sequenced by immunoSEQ multiplex PCR, and TCRdb holds only the in-frame ones, with some missing. The sample includes some 17,000 clones, none of them occurring once. Specimen: peripheral blood mononuclear cells. The receptor set was obtained from a human donor with common variable immunodeficiency.

This clone was counted between two and nine times. The read finishes 3 residues shy of the CDR3 end, and the germline J gene is used to complete it. The V and J genes are TRBV19 and TRBJ1-2; a weak D match, TRBD1 (6 bases). In germline, CDR1 is LNHDA, CDR2 SQIVND (reference sequence). This CDR3 is built from 15 residues. Trimming pared 2 bases from V and 4 bases from J, leaving 14 bases between. CDR3 DNA, as far as it was read: TGTGCCAGTAGTATAAAGTGGGAACAGGGCTATGGC. Translating it yields CASSIKWEQGYG. The entire CDR3 reads CASSIKWEQGYGYTF.

This clone was counted a few times. The read finishes 3 residues shy of the CDR3 end, and the germline J gene is used to complete it. This sequence joins TRBV20-1 and TRBJ2-1, with TRBD2 matching over 10 bases. CDR3 length equals 14 residues. From germline, CDR1 is DFQATT and CDR2 SNEGSKA (reference sequence). The J segment lost 8 bases and the V segment lost 6 bases, leaving 10 bases of the junction unmatched. CDR3 bases read: TGCAGTGCCCTGGCTAGCGGGAGTATGGATGAG. Its translation: CSALASGSMDE. The entire CDR3 is CSALASGSMDEQFF.

This clone occurred a few times. The CDR3 goes on 3 residues after the read ends, and that part is filled in from the germline J gene. V usage is TRBV20-1 and J usage is TRBJ2-5, with a weak D call TRBD2 (6 bases). CDR1 DFQATT and CDR2 SNEGSKA come from the germline V gene (reference sequence). CDR3 length: 16 residues. Trimming cost V 0 bases and J 4 bases, with 18 bases left between them. Incomplete CDR3 DNA: TGCAGTGCTAGAGATGCGGGTAGGGTGGGGGGAGAGACC. As protein: CSARDAGRVGGET. The complete CDR3 sequence is CSARDAGRVGGETQYF.

This clone turned up a few times. From the germline J gene comes the end of the CDR3, since the read stops 3 residues before it. The chain joins TRBV19 to TRBJ2-5; 10 bases are shared with TRBD1. The CDR3 length is 14 residues. Germline V lookup: CDR1 LNHDA, CDR2 SQIVND (reference sequence). The V segment lost 7 bases and the J segment 5 bases; nucleotides outside the gene matches: 7. The CDR3 loop is CASMRQGAGETQYF. Incomplete CDR3 DNA: TGTGCCAGTATGAGACAGGGGGCAGGGGAGACC. The full variable domain, in which reference TRBV19 and TRBJ2-5 provide the parts outside the CDR3, is DGGITQSPKYLFRKEGQNVTLSCEQNLNHDAMYWYRQDPGQGLRLIYYSQIVNDFQKGDIAEGYSVSREKKESFPLTVTSAQKNPTAFYLCASMRQGAGETQYFGPGTRLLVL.

Notes on this clone: The missing CDR3 end, 3 residues past where the read stops, is filled in from the germline J gene. The chain combines TRBV7-9 with TRBJ2-3; 7 nucleotides align to TRBD2. Germline CDR1 reads SEHNR; CDR2 reads FQNEAQ (reference sequence). This CDR3 contains 14 residues. V lost 4 bases, J lost 4 bases, and 5 bases stayed unmatched. The CDR3 loop reads CASSWAGRADTQYF. Incomplete CDR3 DNA: TGTGCCAGCAGCTGGGCGGGGAGGGCAGATACG.

As for this clone: The sequence runs out 3 residues before the end of the CDR3; the remainder is reconstructed from the germline J gene. This rearrangement joins TRBV7-3 to TRBJ2-2; TRBD2 aligns across 8 bases. The CDR3 has 15 residues. Per germline, CDR1 SGHTA and CDR2 FQGTGA. With 5 bases clipped from V and 4 bases from J, the junction kept 6 bases outside the gene matches. This CDR3 reads CASSLLSGSTGELFF. The covered CDR3 bases are TGTGCCAGCAGCCTTTTGAGCGGGAGCACCGGGGAG.

The sample holds a few counts of this clone. The read stops 3 residues short of the end of the CDR3; the missing end is completed from the germline J gene. The chain uses TRBV20-1 and TRBJ2-7, with D possibly being TRBD1 (7 bases). CDR1 is DFQATT, CDR2 SNEGSKA, per germline (reference sequence). The V end was cut by 4 bases, the J end by 2 bases, with 15 bases between. The CDR3 sequence is 14 residues long. CDR3 in amino acids: CSAMRQGGPYEQYF. The CDR3 DNA, read in part, is TGCAGTGCTATGAGGCAGGGGGGTCCCTACGAG.

This clone was seen ten or more times. The read stops 3 residues short of the end of the CDR3; the missing end is completed from the germline J gene. The V gene is TRBV18, the J gene TRBJ2-2; D gene unclear. Germline V gene sequence: CDR1 KGHSH, CDR2 LQKENI. V was clipped by 7 bases and J by 1 base, with 10 bases between them. The CDR3 has 14 residues. The CDR3 sequence: CASFATRNTGELFF. The part of the CDR3 DNA that was read is TGTGCCAGCTTCGCAACAAGGAACACCGGGGAG.

To note about this clone: The CDR3 goes on 3 residues after the read ends, and that part is filled in from the germline J gene. The V and J genes are TRBV6-2 or TRBV6-3 and TRBJ1-5, with D uncertain. The germline V gene has CDR1 MNHEY and CDR2 SVGEGT. V lost 5 bases to trimming and J lost 2 bases, with 10 bases between them. The CDR3 has 14 amino acids. The CDR3 here is CASSDAGGNQPQHF. The covered CDR3 bases are TGTGCCAGCAGTGACGCCGGGGGCAATCAGCCC.